This T cell receptor beta chain was recorded in a study of T cells in Graves' hyperthyroidism and ophthalmopathy. Overall study findings and caveats: Most clonotypes that expanded in the thyroid above 0.001 also showed up in blood. Ophthalmopathy and stable hyperthyroidism were told apart by a 13 V-J model.

In this sample, this clonotype turned up many times. What it recognizes is unknown. The source material, RNA transcripts, was used to amplify TCR beta CDR3 regions. The TCR CDR3 first-round RT-PCR relied on the HTBI primer set. TCRdb re-called the multiplex PCR reads through MiXCR, storing one row per CDR3 protein. The sample contains about 480,000 distinct CDR3 sequences, around 14% of which appear only once. Diagnoses were made from clinical symptoms, serum measures (thyroxine and TRAb), thyroid ultrasound and orbital computed tomography. Trimming at V came to 0 bases and at J to 8 bases, leaving 3 bases not matched to a gene. Germline lookup yields CDR1 MNHEY and CDR2 SVGAGI. This CDR3 spans 13 amino acids.

The specimen was blood. The chain is built from TRBV6-5 and TRBJ1-2; TRBD1 matches 7 bases. This clonotype originated in a woman aged 18-30 years with Graves' hyperthyroidism. DNA for the CDR3: TGTGCCAGCAGTTACTCAGGGGGCGGAGGCTACACCTTC. Its translation is CASSYSGGGGYTF.